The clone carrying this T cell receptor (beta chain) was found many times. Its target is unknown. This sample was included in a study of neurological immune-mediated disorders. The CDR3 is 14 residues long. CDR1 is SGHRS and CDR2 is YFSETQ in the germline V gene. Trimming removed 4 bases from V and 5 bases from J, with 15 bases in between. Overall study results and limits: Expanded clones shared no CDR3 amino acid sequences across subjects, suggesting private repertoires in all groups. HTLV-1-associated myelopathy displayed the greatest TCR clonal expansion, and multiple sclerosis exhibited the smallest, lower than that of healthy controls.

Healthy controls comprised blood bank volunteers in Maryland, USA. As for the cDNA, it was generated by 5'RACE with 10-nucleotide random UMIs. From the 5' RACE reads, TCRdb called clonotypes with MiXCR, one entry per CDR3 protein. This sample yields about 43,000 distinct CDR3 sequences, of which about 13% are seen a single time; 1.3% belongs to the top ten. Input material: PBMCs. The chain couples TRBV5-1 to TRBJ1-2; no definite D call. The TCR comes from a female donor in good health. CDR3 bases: TGCGCCAGCAGCCGGGGTGTCGACCAATATGGCTACACCTTC. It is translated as CASSRGVDQYGYTF. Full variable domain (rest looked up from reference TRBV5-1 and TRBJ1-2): KAGVTQTPRYLIKTRGQQVTLSCSPISGHRSVSWYQQTPGQGLQFLFEYFSETQRNKGNFPGRFSGRQFSNSRSEMNVSTLELGDSALYLCASSRGVDQYGYTFGSGTRLTVV.